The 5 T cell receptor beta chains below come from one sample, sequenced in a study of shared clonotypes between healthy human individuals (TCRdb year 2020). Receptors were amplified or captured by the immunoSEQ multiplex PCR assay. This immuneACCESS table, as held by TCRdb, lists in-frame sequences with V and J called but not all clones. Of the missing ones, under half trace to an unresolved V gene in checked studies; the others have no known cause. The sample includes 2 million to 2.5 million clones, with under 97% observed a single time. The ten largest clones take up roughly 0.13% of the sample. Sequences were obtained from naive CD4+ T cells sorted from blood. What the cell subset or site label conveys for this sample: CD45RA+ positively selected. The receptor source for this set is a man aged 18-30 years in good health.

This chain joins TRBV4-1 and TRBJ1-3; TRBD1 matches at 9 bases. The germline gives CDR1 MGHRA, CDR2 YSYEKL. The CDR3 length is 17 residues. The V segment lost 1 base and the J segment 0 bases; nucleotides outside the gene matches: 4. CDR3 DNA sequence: TGCGCCAGCAGCCAAGGGACAGGGGCTTTCTCTGGAAACACCATATATTTT. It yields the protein CASSQGTGAFSGNTIYF.

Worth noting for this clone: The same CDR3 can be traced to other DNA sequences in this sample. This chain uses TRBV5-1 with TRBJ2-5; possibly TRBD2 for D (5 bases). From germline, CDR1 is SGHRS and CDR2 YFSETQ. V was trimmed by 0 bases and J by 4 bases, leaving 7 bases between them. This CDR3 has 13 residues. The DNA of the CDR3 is TGCGCCAGCAGCTTGGTTGCGGGAGAGACCCAGTACTTC. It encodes CASSLVAGETQYF.

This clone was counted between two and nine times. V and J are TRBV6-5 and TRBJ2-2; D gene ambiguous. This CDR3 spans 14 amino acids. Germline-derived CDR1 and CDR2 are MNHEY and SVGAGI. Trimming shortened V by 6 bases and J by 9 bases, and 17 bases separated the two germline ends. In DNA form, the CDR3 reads TGTGCCAGCAGGCCCGGGCCCCACCCTTGGGAGCTGTTTTTT. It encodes CASRPGPHPWELFF.

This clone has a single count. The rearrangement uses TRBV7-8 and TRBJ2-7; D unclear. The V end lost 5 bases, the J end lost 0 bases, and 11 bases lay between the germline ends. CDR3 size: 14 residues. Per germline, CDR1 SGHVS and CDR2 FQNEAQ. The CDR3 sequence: CASSLRALSYEQYF. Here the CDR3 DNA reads TGTGCCAGCAGCCTCCGGGCCCTCTCCTACGAGCAGTACTTC.

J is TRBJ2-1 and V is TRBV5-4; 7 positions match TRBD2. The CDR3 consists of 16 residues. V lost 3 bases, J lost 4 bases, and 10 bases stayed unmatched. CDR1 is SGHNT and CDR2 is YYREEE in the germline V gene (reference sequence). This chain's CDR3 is CASSSLGGSLYNEQFF. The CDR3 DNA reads TGTGCCAGCAGCTCCTTGGGAGGGAGTTTATACAATGAGCAGTTCTTC.